This entry lists 28 T cell receptor beta chains sequenced from one sample in a study of shared clonotypes between healthy human individuals. Repertoires were generated with immunoSEQ multiplex PCR, while TCRdb's copy carries only in-frame clones and drops some. The sample includes 600,000 to 800,000 clones, roughly 72% of them seen just once. Sequenced material: memory CD4+ T cells sorted from blood. This sample's subset: CD45RA-negative fraction. These receptor sequences come from a woman in her 30s in good health.

V and J are TRBV10-3 and TRBJ2-2, with a possible D match to TRBD1 (7 bases). The CDR3 is 14 residues long. Germline V gene data show CDR1 as ENHRY and CDR2 as SYGVKD. V was shortened by 8 bases and J by 4 bases, with 14 bases between the two germline ends. The DNA for the CDR3 is TGTGCCATCGACGGAGGGGGCTCCACCGGGGAGCTGTTTTTT. Translation gives CAIDGGGSTGELFF.

The rearrangement links TRBV30 to TRBJ1-5; unclear D gene. CDR3 length: 13 residues. Trimming took off 3 bases at V and 5 bases at J, with 11 bases between the two ends. Germline lookup yields CDR1 GTSNPN and CDR2 SVGIG (reference sequence). CDR3 nucleotides: TGTGCCTGGAGCGGAGGGAGGGATCAGCCCCAGCATTTT. Protein sequence: CAWSGGRDQPQHF.

J is TRBJ2-3 and V is TRBV9; D unclear. V gave up 0 bases and J gave up 0 bases, with 11 bases separating them. Germline CDR1 reads SGDLS; CDR2 reads YYNGEE. The CDR3 is 16 residues long. In DNA form, the CDR3 reads TGTGCCAGCAGCGTAGGCGTCAATCCTAGCACAGATACGCAGTATTTT. This translates into CASSVGVNPSTDTQYF.

J is TRBJ2-1 and V is TRBV6-5; D is tentatively TRBD1 or TRBD2 (6 bases each). This CDR3 contains 13 residues. Trimming removed 2 bases at V and 6 bases at J, with 8 bases between. Germline values: CDR1 MNHEY, CDR2 SVGAGI. This CDR3 reads CASSYGGLNEQFF. The CDR3 coding sequence is TGTGCCAGCAGTTACGGGGGGCTCAATGAGCAGTTCTTC.

The chain combines TRBV11-2 with TRBJ2-7; a possible D gene is TRBD1 (6 bases). The CDR3 totals 16 residues. The germline V gene has CDR1 SGHAT and CDR2 FQNNGV. Deletions cut 5 bases from V and 3 bases from J, with 20 bases between. CDR3 loop: CASSNYRDTGDYEQYF. Written as DNA, the CDR3 is TGTGCCAGCAGCAACTACCGGGACACTGGCGACTACGAGCAGTACTTC.

This clone was observed at least ten times. The chain employs TRBV11-2 and TRBJ2-7; maybe TRBD1 (5 bases). Germline-derived CDR1 and CDR2 are SGHAT and FQNNGV. V was shortened by 5 bases and J by 5 bases, with 19 bases between the two germline ends. The CDR3 has 15 residues. CDR3 region: CASSTTPLRVDEQYF. The CDR3 region has the DNA TGTGCCAGCAGCACGACCCCCCTCAGGGTGGACGAGCAGTACTTC.

The CDR3 bases are TGTGCCAGTCGGGGGGGCGATAGCAATCAGCCCCAGCATTTT. Amino acid sequence: CASRGGDSNQPQHF. The chain carries TRBV27 and TRBJ1-5; tentative D call: TRBD1 (6 bases). This CDR3 spans 14 amino acids. Germline V lookup: CDR1 MNHEY, CDR2 SMNVEV (reference sequence). With 9 bases removed from V and 0 bases from J, the gap between germline ends came to 12 bases.

This rearrangement joins TRBV12-5 to TRBJ2-7, with D tentatively TRBD2 (6 bases). The CDR3 spans 13 residues. Between the trimmed V and J ends, which lost 10 bases and 0 bases, there was a span of 13 bases. Germline V CDR1 and CDR2: LGHNT, FRNRAP. CDR3 in amino acids: CAIPIGSSYEQYF. The CDR3 DNA reads as TGTGCTATCCCGATCGGGAGCTCCTACGAGCAGTACTTC.

This clone showed up just once. The rearrangement joins TRBV7-2 to TRBJ1-5; 10 bases line up with TRBD1. The CDR3 length is 15 residues. J was trimmed by 0 bases and V by 5 bases; bases with no gene match: 1. From germline, CDR1 is SGHTA and CDR2 FQGNSA. The CDR3 spells CASSRQGASNQPQHF. In nucleotides, the CDR3 is TGTGCCAGCAGCCGACAGGGGGCTAGCAATCAGCCCCAGCATTTT. The complete variable domain, with remaining parts taken from reference TRBV7-2 and TRBJ1-5, reads GAGVSQSPSNKVTEKGKDVELRCDPISGHTALYWYRQSLGQGLEFLIYFQGNSAPDKSGLPSDRFSAERTGGSVSTLTIQRTQQEDSAVYLCASSRQGASNQPQHFGDGTRLSIL.

In this sample, this clone turned up many times. V is TRBV4-2 and J is TRBJ2-5; 10 bases map to TRBD2. Looked up from germline, CDR1 is LGHNA and CDR2 is YNFKEQ. The ends lost 5 bases at V and 4 bases at J; junction bases unmatched: 13. CDR3 length: 17 residues. The CDR3 loop reads CASSLGLAGEGGETQYF. CDR3 sequence (DNA): TGTGCCAGCAGCTTGGGGCTAGCGGGAGAAGGAGGAGAGACCCAGTACTTC.

The gene calls are TRBV11-2 and TRBJ1-2; the D is unclear. The CDR3 runs 16 residues. CDR1 is SGHAT, CDR2 FQNNGV, per germline. V was shortened by 1 base and J by 1 base, with 13 bases between the two germline ends. The CDR3 loop reads CASSLAGGVGNYGYTF. The CDR3 bases are TGTGCCAGCAGCTTAGCAGGCGGGGTTGGTAACTATGGCTACACCTTC. Filled out from reference TRBV11-2 and TRBJ1-2, the complete variable domain reads EAGVAQSPRYKIIEKRQSVAFWCNPISGHATLYWYQQILGQGPKLLIQFQNNGVVDDSQLPKDRFSAERLKGVDSTLKIQPAKLEDSAVYLCASSLAGGVGNYGYTFGSGTRLTVV.

There are a few counts of this clone. Being one base from a much bigger clone, this may be a read error. The identical CDR3 is also encoded by other nucleotide sequences in the sample. V usage is TRBV7-6 and J usage is TRBJ2-7; 7 bases line up with TRBD2. Germline CDR1 reads SGHVS; CDR2 reads FNYEAQ. This CDR3 region has 14 residues. With V trimmed by 2 bases and J by 0 bases, 1 base remained unmatched. The CDR3 DNA reads as TGTGCCAGCAGCTTACAGCGGGACTCCTACGAGCAGTACTTC. It specifies CASSLQRDSYEQYF. The full variable domain, with the rest looked up from reference TRBV7-6 and TRBJ2-7, is GAGVSQSPRYKVTKRGQDVALRCDPISGHVSLYWYRQALGQGPEFLTYFNYEAQQDKSGLPNDRFSAERPEGSISTLTIQRTEQRDSAMYRCASSLQRDSYEQYFGPGTRLTVT.

The chain employs TRBV7-2 and TRBJ1-2, with D perhaps matching TRBD1 (6 bases). There are 14 residues in the CDR3. Between the trimmed V and J ends, which lost 0 bases and 8 bases, there was a span of 13 bases. Germline CDR1 and CDR2: SGHTA and FQGNSA. This CDR3 reads CASSLARVRGGYTF. Here the CDR3 DNA reads TGTGCCAGCAGCTTAGCGAGAGTCAGGGGCGGCTACACCTTC.

The V call is TRBV4-2, the J call TRBJ2-7; tentatively, D is TRBD1 or TRBD2 (5 bases each). Trimming shortened V by 3 bases and J by 0 bases, and 15 bases separated the two germline ends. The germline V gene has CDR1 LGHNA and CDR2 YNFKEQ. This CDR3 contains 16 residues. The CDR3 spells CASSQNPSGSSYEQYF. DNA of the CDR3: TGTGCCAGCAGCCAGAACCCTTCAGGGAGCTCCTACGAGCAGTACTTC.

On this clone itself: Other DNA sequences in this specimen translate into the identical CDR3. The chain joins TRBV2 to TRBJ1-1; D ambiguous. Germline loops: CDR1 SNHLY, CDR2 FYNNEI. The V gene lost 6 bases and the J gene lost 3 bases, with 11 bases spanning the gap. This CDR3 contains 13 residues. This chain's CDR3 is CASSRDGYTEAFF. CDR3 in DNA: TGTGCCAGCAGCCGAGACGGTTACACTGAAGCTTTCTTT.

The rearrangement links TRBV9 to TRBJ2-7, with D possibly matching TRBD1 (6 bases). The germline V gene encodes CDR1 SGDLS and CDR2 YYNGEE. Trimming took 3 bases from V and 4 from J, leaving 17 bases between them. CDR3 length: 15 residues. CDR3 in DNA: TGTGCCAGCAGCGCTGACAGGCTTAATGCGTACGAGCAGTACTTC. This sequence encodes CASSADRLNAYEQYF.

V is TRBV30 and J is TRBJ2-5; the D is unclear. This CDR3 contains 13 residues. Trimming took 3 bases from V and 2 from J, leaving 10 bases between them. CDR1 is GTSNPN, CDR2 SVGIG, per germline (reference sequence). The CDR3 nucleotides read TGTGCCTGGAGCGTAGCTCATCAAGAGACCCAGTACTTC. Amino acid sequence: CAWSVAHQETQYF. Full variable domain (rest looked up from reference TRBV30 and TRBJ2-5): SQTIHQWPATLVQPVGSPLSLECTVEGTSNPNLYWYRQAAGRGLQLLFYSVGIGQISSEVPQNLSASRPQDRQFILSSKKLLLSDSGFYLCAWSVAHQETQYFGPGTRLLVL.

This clone was detected a few times. A much larger clone sits a single nucleotide away, making a read error possible. This CDR3 is also generated by other DNA sequences in the sample. The chain is built from TRBV27 and TRBJ2-6; D may correspond to TRBD1 or TRBD2 (5 bases each). V lost 1 base and J 2 bases, leaving 6 bases between the germline ends. Per the germline V gene, CDR1 is MNHEY and CDR2 is SMNVEV (reference sequence). The CDR3 spans 15 residues. The CDR3 sequence: CASSLWGTGANVLTF. CDR3 nucleotide sequence: TGTGCCAGCAGTTTATGGGGGACTGGGGCCAACGTCCTGACTTTC.

This clone occurred a few times. The chain couples TRBV19 to TRBJ1-4, with D unclear. V lost 7 bases, J lost 5 bases, and 17 bases lay in between. Germline CDR1 LNHDA, CDR2 SQIVND (reference sequence). This CDR3 spans 15 amino acids. The CDR3 sequence is CASTLTGSPNEKLFF. CDR3 DNA: TGTGCCAGTACCTTGACTGGGTCTCCGAATGAAAAACTGTTTTTT.

A single count supports this clone. This chain joins TRBV9 and TRBJ1-4; no reliable D call. Germline CDR1 and CDR2: SGDLS and YYNGEE. The CDR3 sequence is 14 residues long. Trimming stripped 4 bases from V and 0 bases from J, with 7 bases between. The CDR3 coding sequence is TGTGCCAGCAGCCCGTCGGCAACTAATGAAAAACTGTTTTTT. Protein: CASSPSATNEKLFF.

The genes are TRBV18 and TRBJ2-7, with D perhaps TRBD1 (6 bases). This CDR3 is 16 amino acids long. Trimming removed 5 bases from V and 3 bases from J, with 20 bases in between. CDR1 is KGHSH, CDR2 LQKENI, per germline. The chain's CDR3 is CASSGRPGTLGYEQYF. CDR3 DNA sequence: TGTGCCAGCTCAGGCCGGCCCGGGACATTGGGCTACGAGCAGTACTTC.

The V call is TRBV28, the J call TRBJ2-1; D remains ambiguous. Germline V gives CDR1 MDHEN, CDR2 SYDVKM. The CDR3 sequence is 14 residues long. V shed 7 bases and J shed 2 bases, with 12 bases lying between them. The DNA for the CDR3 is TGTGCCAGCATTTATTCTGGGACCTACAATGAGCAGTTCTTC. Residues: CASIYSGTYNEQFF.

This chain connects TRBV5-1 to TRBJ1-1, with D perhaps TRBD1 (5 bases). The V end lost 4 bases, the J end lost 7 bases, and 11 bases lay between the germline ends. CDR3 length: 12 residues. Germline V gives CDR1 SGHRS, CDR2 YFSETQ. The CDR3 loop is CASSPGFGEAFF. CDR3 DNA: TGCGCCAGCAGCCCAGGGTTCGGTGAAGCTTTCTTT.

This clone was detected many times. The chain joins TRBV5-5 to TRBJ2-2, with D unresolved. The germline V and J ends were trimmed by 6 bases and 1 base, with 7 bases remaining between them. CDR1 and CDR2 (germline): SGHKS, YYEKEE (reference sequence). The CDR3 runs 13 residues. CDR3 residues: CASINRNTGELFF. DNA of the CDR3: TGTGCCAGCATAAACAGGAACACCGGGGAGCTGTTTTTT.

The genes are TRBV11-2 and TRBJ1-3; D unresolved. V lost 5 bases and J lost 3, with 14 bases in between. CDR1 is SGHAT and CDR2 is FQNNGV in the germline V gene. There are 15 residues in the CDR3. This chain's CDR3 is CASSPTTVFGNTIYF. Here the CDR3 DNA reads TGTGCCAGCAGCCCTACCACCGTTTTTGGAAACACCATATATTTT. Filled out from reference TRBV11-2 and TRBJ1-3, the complete variable domain reads EAGVAQSPRYKIIEKRQSVAFWCNPISGHATLYWYQQILGQGPKLLIQFQNNGVVDDSQLPKDRFSAERLKGVDSTLKIQPAKLEDSAVYLCASSPTTVFGNTIYFGEGSWLTVV.

This chain uses TRBV9 with TRBJ2-3; D is perhaps TRBD1 (5 bases). Germline V gene lookup returns CDR1 SGDLS and CDR2 YYNGEE. This CDR3 has 16 amino acids. V dropped 3 bases and J dropped 1 base, with 15 bases sitting between them. The CDR3 sequence is CASSERIGVGTDTQYF. As DNA, the CDR3 is TGTGCCAGCAGCGAGAGGATAGGGGTTGGCACAGATACGCAGTATTTT.

This clone was detected only a few times. The rearrangement uses TRBV19 and TRBJ2-5, with TRBD2 identical over 10 bases. The assigned J gene may be wrong: the sequence end matches TRBJ2-7 better. Germline V CDR1 and CDR2: LNHDA, SQIVND (reference sequence). The CDR3 length is 13 residues. The CDR3 region is CASGASGSYEQYF. CDR3 in DNA: TGTGCCAGTGGGGCTAGCGGGAGCTACGAGCAGTACTTC.

The V and J genes are TRBV7-3 and TRBJ2-2, with D perhaps matching TRBD1 or TRBD2 (5 bases each). The CDR3 sequence is 14 residues long. Trimming left V 7 bases short and J 0 bases short, with 9 bases between. Germline lookup yields CDR1 SGHTA and CDR2 FQGTGA. As DNA, the CDR3 is TGTGCCAGCAAATGGGACGCGAACACCGGGGAGCTGTTTTTT. Protein sequence: CASKWDANTGELFF.